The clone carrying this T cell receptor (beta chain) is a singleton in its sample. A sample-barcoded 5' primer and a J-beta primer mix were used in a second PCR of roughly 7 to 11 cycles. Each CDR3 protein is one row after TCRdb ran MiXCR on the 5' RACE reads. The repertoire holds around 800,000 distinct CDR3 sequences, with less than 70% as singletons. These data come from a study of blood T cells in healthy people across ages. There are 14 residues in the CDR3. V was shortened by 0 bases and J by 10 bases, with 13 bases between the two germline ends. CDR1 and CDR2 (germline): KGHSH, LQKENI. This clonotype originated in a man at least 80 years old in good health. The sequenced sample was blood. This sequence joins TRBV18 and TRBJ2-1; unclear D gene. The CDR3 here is CASSPPSLPYEQFF. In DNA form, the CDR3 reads TGTGCCAGCTCACCACCAAGCCTGCCCTACGAGCAGTTCTTC. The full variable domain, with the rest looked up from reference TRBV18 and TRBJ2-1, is NAGVMQNPRHLVRRRGQEARLRCSPMKGHSHVYWYRQLPEEGLKFMVYLQKENIIDESGMPKERFSAEFPKEGPSILRIQQVVRGDSAAYFCASSPPSLPYEQFFGPGTRLTVL.